This T cell receptor (beta chain) was identified during a study of blood T cells in healthy people across ages. Study-wide context: Per two T cells, about one barcoded beta molecule was captured through template switching.

The sample holds many counts of this clonotype. Antigen: not known. Together with a sample-barcoded 5' primer, a J-beta primer mix was included in a second PCR lasting 7 to 11 cycles. MiXCR was run by TCRdb on the 5' RACE reads, yielding one entry per CDR3 protein. The sample records more than 700,000 distinct CDR3 sequences, 53% being singletons. Study results and limitations: Among T cells, TCR beta diversity per million cells dropped roughly linearly as age rose.

PBMCs numbering at least 6.5 million were isolated per sample. This sequence was found in a man older than 75 in good health. The sample was blood.

The CDR3 nucleotides are TGTGCCAGCAGCCCCCGGGACAGCCTTTCTAATGAGCAGTTCTTC. Protein: CASSPRDSLSNEQFF. The chain combines TRBV7-8 with TRBJ2-1, with 7 bases fitting TRBD1. Germline values: CDR1 SGHVS, CDR2 FQNEAQ. Trimming took 5 bases from V and 7 from J; bases not matched to a gene: 11. This CDR3 comprises 15 residues.